This T cell receptor beta chain was captured in a study of technical replicates of blood from several donors. Using immunoSEQ multiplex PCR, the repertoire was profiled, and TCRdb retains in-frame clones only, with some absent. This table has about 61,000 clones, around 87% appearing once. The CDR3 is 17 amino acids. Germline assignment: CDR1 PRHDT and CDR2 FYEKMQ (reference sequence). With V trimmed by 5 bases and J by 4 bases, 10 bases remained unmatched. The gene calls are TRBV13 and TRBJ2-7; 14 bases are shared with TRBD2. The sequence came from a human donor in good health. Some clones in this sample may be carry-over from other donors' samples. Sequencing used PBMCs. The DNA for the CDR3 is TGTGCCAGCAGCCCAACGACTAGCGGGGGGGCCTTATACGAGCAGTACTTC. Protein product: CASSPTTSGGALYEQYF. Filled out from reference TRBV13 and TRBJ2-7, the complete variable domain reads AAGVIQSPRHLIKEKRETATLKCYPIPRHDTVYWYQQGPGQDPQFLISFYEKMQSDKGSIPDRFSAQQFSDYHSELNMSSLELGDSALYFCASSPTTSGGALYEQYFGPGTRLTVT.